This T cell receptor (beta chain) was captured by sequencing in a study of cytomegalovirus exposure and HLA in healthy donors. PCR used 60 Vbeta primers and 13 Jbeta primers. Assay used: immunoSEQ multiplex PCR; TCRdb lists only in-frame clones, some missing. The table has around 210,000 clones, about three quarters seen once. With V trimmed by 7 bases and J by 9 bases, 8 bases remained unmatched. The CDR3 has 13 amino acids. CDR1 is SGHNT and CDR2 is YENEEA in the germline V gene. General study points: Judged likely to be a sequencing artifact was a cluster of highly shared sequence variants. Confirmation was obtained in vitro that a few CMV-associated chains are specific for CMV antigens.

As for this clone: Antigen specificity is unknown.

The gene calls are TRBV11-3 and TRBJ2-2; 7 nucleotides match TRBD2. The origin of this receptor is a boy younger than 18 in good health and CMV-seronegative. The sequenced material came from PBMCs. The CDR3 protein is CASTLGGPRELFF. DNA for the CDR3: TGTGCCAGCACTCTGGGAGGGCCCCGGGAGCTGTTTTTT.